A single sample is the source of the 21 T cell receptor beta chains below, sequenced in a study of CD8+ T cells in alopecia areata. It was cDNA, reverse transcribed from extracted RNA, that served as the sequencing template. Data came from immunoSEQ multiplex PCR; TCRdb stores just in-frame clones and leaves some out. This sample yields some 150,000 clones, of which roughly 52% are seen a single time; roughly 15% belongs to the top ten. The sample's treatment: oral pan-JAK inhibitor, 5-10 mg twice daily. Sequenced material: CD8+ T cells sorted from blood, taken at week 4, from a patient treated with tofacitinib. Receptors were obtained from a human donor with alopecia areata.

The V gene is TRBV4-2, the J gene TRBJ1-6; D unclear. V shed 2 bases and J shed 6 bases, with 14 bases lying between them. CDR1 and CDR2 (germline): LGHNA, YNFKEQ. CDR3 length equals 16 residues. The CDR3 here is CASSQRLPGSNSPLHF. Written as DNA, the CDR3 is TGTGCCAGCAGCCAACGGTTACCCGGCAGTAATTCACCCCTCCACTTT.

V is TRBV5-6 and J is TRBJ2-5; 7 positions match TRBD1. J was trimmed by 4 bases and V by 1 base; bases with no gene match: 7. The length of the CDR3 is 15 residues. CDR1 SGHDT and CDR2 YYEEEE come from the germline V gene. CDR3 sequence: CASSLPHRGIETQYF. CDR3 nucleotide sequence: TGTGCCAGCAGCTTGCCTCACAGGGGCATAGAGACCCAGTACTTC.

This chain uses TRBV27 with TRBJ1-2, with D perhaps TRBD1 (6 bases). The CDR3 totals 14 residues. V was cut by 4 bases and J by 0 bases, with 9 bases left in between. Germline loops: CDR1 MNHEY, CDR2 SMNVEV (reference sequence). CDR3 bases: TGTGCCAGCAGTTCGACAGGATCTAACTATGGCTACACCTTC. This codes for CASSSTGSNYGYTF.

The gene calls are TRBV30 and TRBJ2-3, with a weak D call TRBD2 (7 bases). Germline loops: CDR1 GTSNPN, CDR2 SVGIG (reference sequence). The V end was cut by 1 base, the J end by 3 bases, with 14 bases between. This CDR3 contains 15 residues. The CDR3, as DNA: TGTGCCTGGAGTGCGACGGGGAGGGGGACAGATACGCAGTATTTT. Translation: CAWSATGRGTDTQYF.

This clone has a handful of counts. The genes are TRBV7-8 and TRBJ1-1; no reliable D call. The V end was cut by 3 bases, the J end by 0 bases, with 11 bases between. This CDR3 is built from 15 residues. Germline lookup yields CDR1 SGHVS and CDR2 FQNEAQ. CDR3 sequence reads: CASSLGSYMNTEAFF. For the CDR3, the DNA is TGTGCCAGCAGCTTGGGGTCTTACATGAACACTGAAGCTTTCTTT.

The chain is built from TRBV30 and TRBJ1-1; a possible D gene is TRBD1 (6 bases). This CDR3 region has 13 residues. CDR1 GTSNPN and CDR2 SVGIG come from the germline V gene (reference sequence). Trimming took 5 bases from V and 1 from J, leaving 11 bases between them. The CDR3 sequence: CAWSRGSNTEAFF. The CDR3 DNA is TGTGCCTGGTCTAGGGGGTCGAACACTGAAGCTTTCTTT.

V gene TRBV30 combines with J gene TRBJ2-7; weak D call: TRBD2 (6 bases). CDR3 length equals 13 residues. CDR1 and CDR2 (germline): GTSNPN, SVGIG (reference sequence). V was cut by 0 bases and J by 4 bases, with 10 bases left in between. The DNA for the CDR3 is TGTGCCTGGAGTGTGGGGGGAGAATACGAGCAGTACTTC. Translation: CAWSVGGEYEQYF.

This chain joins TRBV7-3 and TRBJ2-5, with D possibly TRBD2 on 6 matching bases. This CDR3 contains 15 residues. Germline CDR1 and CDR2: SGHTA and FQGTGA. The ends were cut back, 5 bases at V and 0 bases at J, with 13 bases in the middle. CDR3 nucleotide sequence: TGTGCCAGCAGCCTAGGAGGGCACAACCAAGAGACCCAGTACTTC. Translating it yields CASSLGGHNQETQYF.

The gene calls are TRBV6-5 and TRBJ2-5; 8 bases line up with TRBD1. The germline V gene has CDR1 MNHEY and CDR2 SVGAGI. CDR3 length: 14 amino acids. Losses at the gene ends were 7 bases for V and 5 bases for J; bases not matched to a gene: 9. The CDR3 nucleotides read TGTGCCAGCACCCCAGGGGGCGGGTTGGAGACCCAGTACTTC. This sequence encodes CASTPGGGLETQYF.

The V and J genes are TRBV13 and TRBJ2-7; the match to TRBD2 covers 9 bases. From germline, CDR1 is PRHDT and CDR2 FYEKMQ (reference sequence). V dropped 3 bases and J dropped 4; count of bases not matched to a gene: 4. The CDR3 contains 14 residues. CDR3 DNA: TGTGCCAGCAGCTTTAGCGGGGGACTTTACGAGCAGTACTTC. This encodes CASSFSGGLYEQYF.

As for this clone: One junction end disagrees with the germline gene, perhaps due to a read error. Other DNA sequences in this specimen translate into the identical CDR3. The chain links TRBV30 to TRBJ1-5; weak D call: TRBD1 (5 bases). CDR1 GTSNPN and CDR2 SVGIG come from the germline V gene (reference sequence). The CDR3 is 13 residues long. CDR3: CAWSVEGNEPQHF. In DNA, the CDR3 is TGTGCCTGGAGTGTAGAGGGGAACGAGCCTCAGCATTTT.

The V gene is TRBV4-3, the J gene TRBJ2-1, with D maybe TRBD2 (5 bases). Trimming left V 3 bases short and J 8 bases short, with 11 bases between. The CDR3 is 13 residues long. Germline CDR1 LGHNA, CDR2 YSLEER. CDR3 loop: CASSHELGYEQFF. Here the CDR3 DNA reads TGCGCCAGCAGCCATGAACTAGGGTATGAGCAGTTCTTC.

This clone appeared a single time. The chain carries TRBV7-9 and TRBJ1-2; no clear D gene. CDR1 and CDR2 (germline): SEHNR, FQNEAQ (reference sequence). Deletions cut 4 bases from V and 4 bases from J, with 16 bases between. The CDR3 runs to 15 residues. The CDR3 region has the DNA TGTGCCAGCAGCTCCCCGGGTGGCGGGAGCTATGGCTACACCTTC. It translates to CASSSPGGGSYGYTF.

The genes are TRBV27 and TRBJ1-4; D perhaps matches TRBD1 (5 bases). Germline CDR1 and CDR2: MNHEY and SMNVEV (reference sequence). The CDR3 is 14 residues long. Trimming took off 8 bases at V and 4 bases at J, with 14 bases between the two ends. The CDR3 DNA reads TGTGCCAGCTCGTCAGGGCTGAATAATGAAAAACTGTTTTTT. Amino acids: CASSSGLNNEKLFF.

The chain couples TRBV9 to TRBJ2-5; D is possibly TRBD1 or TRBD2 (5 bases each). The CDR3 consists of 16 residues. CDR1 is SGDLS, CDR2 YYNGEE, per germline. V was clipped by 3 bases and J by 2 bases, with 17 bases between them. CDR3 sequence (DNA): TGTGCCAGCAGCGCCATGGGACCTCAGGGACAAGAGACCCAGTACTTC. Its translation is CASSAMGPQGQETQYF.

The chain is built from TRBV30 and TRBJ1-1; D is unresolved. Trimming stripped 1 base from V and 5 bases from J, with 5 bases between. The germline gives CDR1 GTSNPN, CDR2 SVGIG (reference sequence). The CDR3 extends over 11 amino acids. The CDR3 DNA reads TGTGCCTGGAGTGACGGGACTGAAGCTTTCTTT. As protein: CAWSDGTEAFF.

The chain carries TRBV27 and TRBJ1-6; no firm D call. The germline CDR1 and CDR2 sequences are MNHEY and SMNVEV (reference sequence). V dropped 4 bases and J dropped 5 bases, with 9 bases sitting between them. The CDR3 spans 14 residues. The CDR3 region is CASSYQLDNSPLHF. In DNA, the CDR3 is TGTGCCAGCAGTTACCAGCTAGATAATTCACCCCTCCACTTT.

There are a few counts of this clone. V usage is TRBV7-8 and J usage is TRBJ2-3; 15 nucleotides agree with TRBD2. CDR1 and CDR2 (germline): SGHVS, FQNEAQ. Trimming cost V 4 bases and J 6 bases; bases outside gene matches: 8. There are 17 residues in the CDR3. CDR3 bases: TGTGCCAGCAGCTCGGGACTAGCGGGAGGTACAGTTGATACGCAGTATTTT. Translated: CASSSGLAGGTVDTQYF. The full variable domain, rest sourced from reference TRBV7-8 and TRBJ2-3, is GAGVSQSPRYKVAKRGQDVALRCDPISGHVSLFWYQQALGQGPEFLTYFQNEAQLDKSGLPSDRFFAERPEGSVSTLKIQRTQQEDSAVYLCASSSGLAGGTVDTQYFGPGTRLTVL.

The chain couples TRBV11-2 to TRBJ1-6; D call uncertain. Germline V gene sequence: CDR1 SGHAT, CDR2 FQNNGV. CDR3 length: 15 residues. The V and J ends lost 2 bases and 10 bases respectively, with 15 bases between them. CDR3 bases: TGTGCCAGCAGCTTACGGGCCTCGGAGGCCTCACCCCTCCACTTT. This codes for CASSLRASEASPLHF.

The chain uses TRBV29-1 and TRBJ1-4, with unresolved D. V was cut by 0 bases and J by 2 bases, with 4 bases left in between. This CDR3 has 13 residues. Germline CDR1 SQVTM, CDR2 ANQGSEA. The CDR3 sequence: CSVEDNTNEKLFF. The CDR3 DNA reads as TGCAGCGTTGAAGATAACACTAATGAAAAACTGTTTTTT.

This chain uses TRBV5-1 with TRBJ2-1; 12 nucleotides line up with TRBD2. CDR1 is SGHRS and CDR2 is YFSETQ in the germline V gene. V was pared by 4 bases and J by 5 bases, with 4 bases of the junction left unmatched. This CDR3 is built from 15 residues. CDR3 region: CASSPRLAGDNEQFF. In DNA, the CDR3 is TGCGCCAGCAGCCCAAGACTAGCGGGGGACAATGAGCAGTTCTTC. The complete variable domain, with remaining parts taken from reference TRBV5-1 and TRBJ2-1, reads KAGVTQTPRYLIKTRGQQVTLSCSPISGHRSVSWYQQTPGQGLQFLFEYFSETQRNKGNFPGRFSGRQFSNSRSEMNVSTLELGDSALYLCASSPRLAGDNEQFFGPGTRLTVL.